The 10 T cell receptor beta chains presented below share a single source sample, sequenced in a study of T-cell reconstitution after alpha-beta-depleted transplantation in children (dated by TCRdb to about 2016). Library method: PCR. The instrument was an Illumina HiSeq 2500. TCR libraries were prepared with molecular barcoding, using unique molecular identifiers to normalize TCRbeta repertoire quantification. Starting from the raw public reads, TCRdb applied fastp trimming at Q25, assembled clones with MiXCR and retained in-frame beta chains. Rows with one shared CDR3 protein collapse into an entry with the most common genes and DNA. This sample is represented by 600,000 to 700,000 distinct CDR3 sequences; roughly 17% of them were singletons. Jointly, the top ten make up approximately 1% of the sample. The sample here was PBMCs from the stem cell graft donor, taken from the stem cell graft. The receptors were sampled from a human donor who donated a stem cell graft to a child with acute myeloid leukemia.

This clonotype was counted at least ten times. The rearrangement joins TRBV20-1 to TRBJ2-5; D is uncertain. The CDR3 consists of 13 residues. Germline V gives CDR1 DFQATT, CDR2 SNEGSKA (reference sequence). V lost 0 bases and J 7 bases, leaving 12 bases between the germline ends. The CDR3 is CSARDQGRGTQYF. As DNA, the CDR3 is TGCAGTGCTAGAGATCAAGGACGAGGGACCCAGTACTTC.

This clonotype was recorded at least ten times. The chain combines TRBV20-1 with TRBJ2-1; 7 bases align to TRBD1. J lost 3 bases, V lost 0 bases, and 8 bases had no gene match. This CDR3 spans 16 amino acids. Germline V gives CDR1 DFQATT, CDR2 SNEGSKA (reference sequence). CDR3 bases: TGCAGTGCTAGAGAAGCCTGGACAGGCTTCTACAATGAGCAGTTCTTC. It encodes CSAREAWTGFYNEQFF.

In this sample, this clonotype turned up many times. The rearrangement joins TRBV7-3 to TRBJ2-1, with TRBD2 identical over 8 bases. V was clipped by 5 bases and J by 4 bases; unmatched bases: 7. The CDR3 is 15 amino acids. Germline CDR1 SGHTA, CDR2 FQGTGA. In nucleotides, the CDR3 is TGTGCCAGCAGCCTCAGCGGGGGCCCGTACAATGAGCAGTTCTTC. It translates to CASSLSGGPYNEQFF. Filled out from reference TRBV7-3 and TRBJ2-1, the complete variable domain reads GAGVSQTPSNKVTEKGKYVELRCDPISGHTALYWYRQSLGQGPEFLIYFQGTGAADDSGLPNDRFFAVRPEGSVSTLKIQRTERGDSAVYLCASSLSGGPYNEQFFGPGTRLTVL.

The chain has TRBV5-1 and TRBJ2-3; the match to TRBD2 covers 8 bases. V lost 7 bases and J lost 1; bases outside the gene matches: 11. Germline values: CDR1 SGHRS, CDR2 YFSETQ. This CDR3 has 16 residues. CDR3 DNA: TGCGCCAGCCGGTTCGGGGGGGGGCCTGGCACAGATACGCAGTATTTT. Protein: CASRFGGGPGTDTQYF.

The chain is built from TRBV20-1 and TRBJ2-7; 11 bases map to TRBD2. Unmatched junction bases numbered 7, after V lost 6 bases and J lost 6 bases. Germline V lookup: CDR1 DFQATT, CDR2 SNEGSKA (reference sequence). The length of the CDR3 is 13 residues. The CDR3 sequence: CSAIASGGTEQYF. As DNA, the CDR3 is TGCAGTGCAATCGCTAGCGGGGGGACCGAGCAGTACTTC.

This clonotype was observed at least ten times. The CDR3 reads CSARDQLGGRTEAFF. CDR3 DNA sequence: TGCAGTGCTAGAGATCAATTAGGGGGCAGAACTGAAGCTTTCTTT. The chain carries TRBV20-1 and TRBJ1-1, with 7 bases that match TRBD1. Germline loops: CDR1 DFQATT, CDR2 SNEGSKA (reference sequence). The CDR3 loop spans 15 amino acids. Trimming took 0 bases from V and 5 from J; bases not matched to a gene: 9.

The V and J genes are TRBV24-1 and TRBJ2-5; 10 nucleotides match TRBD2. Germline values: CDR1 KGHDR, CDR2 SFDVKD. J was trimmed by 2 bases and V by 4 bases; bases with no gene match: 6. The CDR3 is made up of 16 amino acids. CDR3 region: CATSETTSGSQETQYF. The CDR3 region has the DNA TGTGCCACCAGTGAAACGACTAGCGGGTCTCAAGAGACCCAGTACTTC.

This clonotype was counted between two and nine times. V gene TRBV27 combines with J gene TRBJ2-7; tentative D call: TRBD1 (5 bases). V was cut by 8 bases and J by 4 bases, with 12 bases left in between. Looked up from germline, CDR1 is MNHEY and CDR2 is SMNVEV (reference sequence). This CDR3 comprises 12 residues. CDR3 amino acids: CASADRPYEQYF. CDR3 sequence (DNA): TGTGCCAGCGCCGACAGACCTTACGAGCAGTACTTC.

V is TRBV4-1 and J is TRBJ2-1; 12 bases fit TRBD2. With V trimmed by 5 bases and J by 1 base, 6 bases remained unmatched. This CDR3 is built from 17 residues. The germline CDR1 and CDR2 sequences are MGHRA and YSYEKL. CDR3 nucleotide sequence: TGCGCCAGCAGCTATCGGACTAGCGGGGAGTCCTACAATGAGCAGTTCTTC. This encodes CASSYRTSGESYNEQFF.

This chain joins TRBV7-6 and TRBJ2-1, with D perhaps matching TRBD1 or TRBD2 (5 bases each). Per the germline V gene, CDR1 is SGHVS and CDR2 is FNYEAQ. V dropped 0 bases and J dropped 0 bases, with 18 bases sitting between them. There are 19 residues in the CDR3. CDR3 protein: CASSLAGAGTDSSYNEQFF. The CDR3 DNA is TGTGCCAGCAGCTTAGCCGGGGCAGGGACCGATAGCTCCTACAATGAGCAGTTCTTC.